One sample yielded the 5 T cell receptor beta chains listed below, sequenced in a study of T cell repertoires in cytomegalovirus infection (dated by TCRdb to the late 2010s). Sequencing instrument: Illumina HiSeq 1500. TCRdb cleaned the public reads at Q25 with fastp, built clones with MiXCR and kept in-frame beta chains. Identical CDR3 protein sequences are pooled into one entry, listed with their most common genes and DNA. The sample table shows 300,000 or so distinct CDR3 sequences, and over 20% are seen once. The ten largest clones capture around 13% of the sample. Sequenced sample: PBMCs. The receptors derive from a human donor in good health (CMV status not recorded). Some clones in this sample may be carry-over from other donors' samples.

This clonotype was observed a handful of times. The chain couples TRBV7-1 to TRBJ2-7; 7 bases agree with TRBD1. TRBV7-1 has ORF status, its function being uncertain. CDR3 length equals 14 residues. Trimming at V came to 5 bases and at J to 3 bases, leaving 7 bases not matched to a gene. Here the CDR3 reads CASSVHRDSYEQYF. The CDR3 DNA follows: TGTGCCAGCAGCGTCCACCGGGACAGCTACGAGCAGTACTTC.

The chain combines TRBV20-1 with TRBJ1-1; 10 positions match TRBD1. The germline CDR1 and CDR2 sequences are DFQATT and SNEGSKA (reference sequence). V trimming: 6 bases; J trimming: 5 bases; junction bases outside the gene matches: 9. This CDR3 is built from 14 residues. The CDR3 DNA follows: TGCAGTGCGACAACCGGGACAGGGGCTACTGAAGCTTTCTTT. Its translation is CSATTGTGATEAFF.

There are many counts of this clonotype. This chain joins TRBV6-5 and TRBJ2-1; 13 nucleotides align to TRBD2. Germline V gene data show CDR1 as MNHEY and CDR2 as SVGAGI. J gave up 9 bases and V 4 bases, and 6 bases lay outside the gene matches. CDR3 length: 15 residues. CDR3 region: CASSLRTSGRSEQFF. The CDR3 nucleotides are TGTGCCAGCAGTTTACGGACTAGCGGGAGAAGTGAGCAGTTCTTC.

The CDR3 nucleotides read TGTGCCAGCGGACAGAACAATCAGCCCCAGCATTTT. It is translated as CASGQNNQPQHF. The chain has TRBV2 and TRBJ1-5, with D possibly TRBD1 on 6 matching bases. This CDR3 has 12 residues. Trimming cost V 8 bases and J 3 bases, with 8 bases left between them. Germline V gives CDR1 SNHLY, CDR2 FYNNEI.

The sample holds a few counts of this clonotype. In DNA form, the CDR3 reads TGTGCCAGCAGTACCCCCGAGGCAGGGCGGACTGAAGCTTTCTTT. It encodes CASSTPEAGRTEAFF. The chain has TRBV28 and TRBJ1-1; tentatively, D is TRBD1 (5 bases). Germline-derived CDR1 and CDR2 are MDHEN and SYDVKM. V lost 5 bases and J lost 5, with 18 bases in between. The CDR3 spans 15 residues.